This T cell receptor (beta chain) was recovered during a study of blood T cell repertoires in COVID-19. The CDR3 spans 16 residues. V shed 0 bases and J shed 0 bases, with 12 bases lying between them. Germline CDR1 reads SGHRS; CDR2 reads YFSETQ. Measured with immunoSEQ multiplex PCR; TCRdb has only the in-frame clones, and not every one. The sample carries about 130,000 clones, more than 70% recorded once. The V gene is TRBV5-1, the J gene TRBJ1-1, with no clear D. This sequence was found in a man between 60 and 70 years old with acute or convalescent COVID-19. The sequenced sample consisted of peripheral blood. The CDR3 here is CASSLEPSSMNTEAFF. CDR3 nucleotide sequence: TGCGCCAGCAGCTTGGAGCCATCGAGCATGAACACTGAAGCTTTCTTT.